These 9 T cell receptor beta chains share one sample of origin, sequenced in a study of OX40 agonist ivuxolimab in advanced cancers. TCRdb keeps only in-frame clones here, not all; method: immunoSEQ multiplex PCR. The sample shows about 35,000 clones, approximately 80% of them seen only once. Sequenced here: CD4+ or CD8+ T cells sorted from blood, sampled in a trial of the OX40 agonist ivuxolimab. These receptors were obtained from an adult with an advanced solid tumor such as melanoma, head and neck, liver or kidney cancer.

This sequence joins TRBV27 and TRBJ2-7; TRBD1 matches 10 bases. The V gene's germline CDR1 is MNHEY and CDR2 SMNVEV (reference sequence). CDR3 length: 15 residues. V shed 5 bases, J shed 6 bases, and the junction held 10 bases outside the gene matches. The CDR3 spells CASSDRTGGTLEQYF. The CDR3 bases are TGTGCCAGCAGTGACCGGACAGGGGGGACCCTCGAGCAGTACTTC.

The chain is built from TRBV28 and TRBJ2-1; weak D call: TRBD2 (7 bases). V was cut by 2 bases and J by 3 bases, with 11 bases left in between. The CDR3 totals 15 residues. Germline-derived CDR1 and CDR2 are MDHEN and SYDVKM. CDR3 DNA sequence: TGTGCCAGCAGTTTAGAGGGGGGGCTCTACAATGAGCAGTTCTTC. It codes for CASSLEGGLYNEQFF.

V and J are TRBV7-8 and TRBJ1-1; 9 bases fit TRBD1. Looked up from germline, CDR1 is SGHVS and CDR2 is FQNEAQ. The CDR3 is made up of 18 amino acids. Losses at the gene ends were 3 bases for V and 5 bases for J; bases not matched to a gene: 16. The CDR3 loop is CASSFRDRDRVIGTEAFF. DNA for the CDR3: TGTGCCAGCAGCTTTAGAGACCGGGACAGGGTAATTGGGACTGAAGCTTTCTTT.

This clone is a singleton in its sample. This sequence joins TRBV28 and TRBJ2-1; D may be TRBD2 (5 bases). This CDR3 has 13 residues. Deletions cut 5 bases from V and 8 bases from J, with 13 bases between. The V gene's germline CDR1 is MDHEN and CDR2 SYDVKM. As DNA, the CDR3 is TGTGCCAGCAGTCCCACACTAGGCGATGAGCAGTTCTTC. It specifies CASSPTLGDEQFF.

On this clone: At one end, the junction sequence differs from germline, possibly due to a read error. The chain has TRBV7-7 and TRBJ2-7; 8 positions match TRBD1. Germline V gene sequence: CDR1 SSHAT, CDR2 FNYEAQ (reference sequence). This CDR3 comprises 18 residues. Written as DNA, the CDR3 is TGTGCTAGCAGCTTAGCGGACAGGGCAGATCAGGGCTCCTACGAGCAGTACTTC. It is translated as CASSLADRADQGSYEQYF.

The rearrangement uses TRBV28 and TRBJ2-1; 9 nucleotides match TRBD1. The CDR3 has 15 amino acids. Losses at the gene ends were 0 bases for V and 8 bases for J; bases not matched to a gene: 5. CDR1 is MDHEN, CDR2 SYDVKM, per germline. CDR3 protein: CASSLWGQGLHEQFF. In DNA, the CDR3 is TGTGCCAGCAGTTTATGGGGACAGGGTTTGCATGAGCAGTTCTTC.

The gene calls are TRBV10-3 and TRBJ2-1; a weak D match, TRBD2 (6 bases). The length of the CDR3 is 15 residues. CDR1 ENHRY and CDR2 SYGVKD come from the germline V gene. V lost 0 bases and J 9 bases, leaving 15 bases between the germline ends. Here the CDR3 reads CAISESGTPSGEQFF. CDR3 bases: TGTGCCATCAGTGAGTCCGGGACTCCCTCAGGTGAGCAGTTCTTC.

The chain joins TRBV28 to TRBJ2-2; unclear D gene. The CDR3 is made up of 12 amino acids. V was pared by 6 bases and J by 2 bases, with 4 bases between. Germline-derived CDR1 and CDR2 are MDHEN and SYDVKM. The CDR3 DNA follows: TGTGCCAGCAGCCTAAACACCGGGGAGCTGTTTTTT. Translated, it gives CASSLNTGELFF. The complete variable domain, with remaining parts taken from reference TRBV28 and TRBJ2-2, reads DVKVTQSSRYLVKRTGEKVFLECVQDMDHENMFWYRQDPGLGLRLIYFSYDVKMKEKGDIPEGYSVSREKKERFSLILESASTNQTSMYLCASSLNTGELFFGEGSRLTVL.

The CDR3: CASSRSALSGEAQYF. The CDR3 DNA sequence: TGCGCCAGCAGCCGGTCAGCCCTTTCAGGGGAGGCGCAGTATTTT. V and J are TRBV4-3 and TRBJ2-3, with D perhaps matching TRBD1 or TRBD2 (6 bases each). Germline V gene sequence: CDR1 LGHNA, CDR2 YSLEER. This CDR3 contains 15 residues. V lost 4 bases and J 10 bases, leaving 21 bases between the germline ends.